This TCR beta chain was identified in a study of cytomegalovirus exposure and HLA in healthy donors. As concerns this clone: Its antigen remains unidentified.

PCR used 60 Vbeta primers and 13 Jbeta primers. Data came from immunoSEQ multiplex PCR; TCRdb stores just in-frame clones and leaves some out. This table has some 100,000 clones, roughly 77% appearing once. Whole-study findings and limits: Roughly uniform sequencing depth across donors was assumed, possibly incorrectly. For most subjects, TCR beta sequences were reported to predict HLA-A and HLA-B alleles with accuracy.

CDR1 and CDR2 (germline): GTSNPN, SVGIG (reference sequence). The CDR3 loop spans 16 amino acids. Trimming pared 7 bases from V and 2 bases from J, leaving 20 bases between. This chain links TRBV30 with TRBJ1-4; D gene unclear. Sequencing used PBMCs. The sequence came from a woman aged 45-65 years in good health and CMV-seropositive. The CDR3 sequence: CALGVGPTLTNEKLFF. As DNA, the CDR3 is TGTGCCTTGGGAGTTGGGCCGACACTCACTAATGAAAAACTGTTTTTT.